Listed here is a single T cell receptor (beta chain). There is no known antigen for this receptor. Base qualities are not recorded, but no much larger clone differs from it by a single base. This specimen comes from a study of blood T cell repertoires in COVID-19 (dated by TCRdb to 2020 to 2021). A note on the overall study: Collaborator samples came from the United States, Italy and Spain and covered acute and convalescent phases of COVID-19. Deeply sampled blood TCRbeta repertoires from subjects exposed to, actively infected with, or recovered from COVID-19 were included in the dataset. The repertoires were made available in a free public database intended to serve as a resource for research on the immune response to SARS-CoV-2. Where available, HLA class I and class II types were taken from metadata supplied by the sample provider and were not determined by assay-based typing. The prospective study material was composed of cDNA or gDNA derived from T cells, B-cell-depleted T cells, or PBMCs. A de-identified subject ID, COVID-19 status, age in years and sex were almost always included in the sample metadata. Samples were obtained from the ongoing ImmuneRACE study (first 160 participants) and from over 1,000 subjects provided by 6 global collaborators. Study-wide conclusions, independent of this receptor: The amount of clinical and demographic metadata varied by source and participant and was provided uncurated.

Each collaborating institution followed its own protocols to collect whole blood in K2EDTA tubes. For TCRbeta analysis, collaborators shipped samples as frozen whole blood, isolated PBMCs, or DNA extracted from either of those sample types. TCRbeta CDR3 regions were amplified from genomic DNA using the immunoSEQ Assay, a bias-controlled multiplex PCR. The authors' analysis ran thus. The number of nucleated cells in each sample was estimated from the amplification of reference gene primers within the assay. To quantify the absolute abundance of each unique TCRbeta CDR3 rearrangement, sequence reads were collapsed and filtered. Productive Simpson clonality was computed per sample as the square root of Simpson's diversity index over productive rearrangements. What TCRdb holds here is the immuneACCESS table cut down to in-frame rearrangements. Part of the clones is not present; checked against another copy, under half of the missing clones reflect an unresolved V gene, and the others are unexplained. The DNA gave D and trimming, while V, J and clone size come from that table. Within this sample are about 110,000 clones, with approximately 88% of them counted one time only. The top ten clonotypes cover approximately 0.76% of the sample.

CDR1 is given as SGDLS and CDR2 as YYNGEE, both from the germline V gene. The CDR3, from cysteine to phenylalanine, totals 15 residues. Just CDR3 DNA is preserved here, 45 bases in frame from base 1. Unmatched junction bases come to 5, with V trimmed by 2 bases and J by 4 bases. The TCR comes from an older woman with acute or convalescent COVID-19. The chain employs TRBV9 and TRBJ2-3, with TRBD1 identical over 9 junction bases. The sample consisted of peripheral blood. This receptor has the CDR3 CASSVGTGSADTQYF. The DNA is as follows: TGTGCCAGCAGCGTCGGGACAGGGAGCGCAGATACGCAGTATTTT.